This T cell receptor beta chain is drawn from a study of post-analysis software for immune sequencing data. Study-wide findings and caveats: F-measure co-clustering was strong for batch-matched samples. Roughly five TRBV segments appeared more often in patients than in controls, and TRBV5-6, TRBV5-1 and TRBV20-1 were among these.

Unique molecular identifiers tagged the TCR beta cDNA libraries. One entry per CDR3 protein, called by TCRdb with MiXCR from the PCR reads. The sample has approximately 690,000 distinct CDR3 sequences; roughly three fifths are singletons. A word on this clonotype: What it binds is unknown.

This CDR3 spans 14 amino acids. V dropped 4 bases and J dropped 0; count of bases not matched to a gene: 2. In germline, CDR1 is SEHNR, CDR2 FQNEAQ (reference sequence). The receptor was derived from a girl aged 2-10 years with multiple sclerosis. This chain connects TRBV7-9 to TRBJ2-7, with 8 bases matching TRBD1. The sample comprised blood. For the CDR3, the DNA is TGTGCCAGCAGCTCGGACAGGGTCTCCTACGAGCAGTACTTC. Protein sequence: CASSSDRVSYEQYF.